The present T cell receptor (beta chain) was sequenced within a study of T-cell memory formation after mild COVID-19. Study summary: In these data, TCR clusters were largely donor specific. Study outcomes and limitations: Day 15 to 85 contracting clones showed balanced CD4/CD8; later expanders leaned CD4+. Pre-infection memory held some responding clones, suggesting pre-existing cross-reactive T cells responded.

Deletions cut 1 base from V and 8 bases from J, with 13 bases between. CDR1 SGHTA and CDR2 FQGNSA come from the germline V gene. This CDR3 contains 14 residues. Constant-segment primers served in 5'RACE that generated TCR alpha and TCR beta cDNA libraries bearing sample barcodes and UMIs. One entry per CDR3 protein results from TCRdb running MiXCR on the 5' RACE reads. This sample carries 250,000 or so distinct CDR3 sequences, roughly 18% of them seen once, and the ten largest clones take around 23%. Details on this clonotype: Its specificity is unknown.

The sample consisted of PBMCs or a T cell subset sorted from them (not recorded which). This receptor was taken from a man aged 18 to 30 who had mild COVID-19 (a few samples of this study predate the infection). Cell type and time point are not known. The chain employs TRBV7-2 and TRBJ2-3, with D possibly TRBD2 on 5 matching bases. CDR3 residues: CASSLVSSRGTQYF. CDR3 nucleotide sequence: TGTGCCAGCAGCTTAGTCTCTAGCCGGGGTACGCAGTATTTT. Based on the CDR3 plus reference TRBV7-2 and TRBJ2-3, the full variable domain is GAGVSQSPSNKVTEKGKDVELRCDPISGHTALYWYRQSLGQGLEFLIYFQGNSAPDKSGLPSDRFSAERTGGSVSTLTIQRTQQEDSAVYLCASSLVSSRGTQYFGPGTRLTVL.